A selection of T cell receptor beta chains follows, all from one sample in a study of T cell responses to AZD1222 COVID-19 vaccine. The table came from immunoSEQ multiplex PCR; TCRdb's copy has only in-frame clones and leaves some out. Of 150,000 or so clones listed, more than 85% are singletons. The material sequenced was peripheral blood, taken 28 days after the second AZD1222 dose. The source is an adult who received the AZD1222 COVID-19 vaccine. The CDR3 runs from the conserved cysteine through the conserved F or W. Each record gives: clone size, D gene, J gene, V gene, CDR3 DNA, CDR3 protein. A D gene is named only where the DNA matches it firmly. Clone size, where shown, is once, few, many, or a class for clones that have expanded.

clone_size: .; d_call: .; j_call: TRBJ2-5; v_call: TRBV6-5; cdr3_nt: TGTGCCAGCAGTTACATGGACAGCGAGGAGACCCAGTACTTC; cdr3_aa: CASSYMDSEETQYF
clone_size: .; d_call: .; j_call: TRBJ1-2; v_call: TRBV2; cdr3_nt: TGTGCCAGCAGGACGAGGGATGGCTACACCTTC; cdr3_aa: CASRTRDGYTF
clone_size: .; d_call: TRBD1; j_call: TRBJ1-5; v_call: TRBV11-2; cdr3_nt: TGTGCCAGCAGCCCCGAGTCAGGGGGTCAGCCCCAGCATTTT; cdr3_aa: CASSPESGGQPQHF
clone_size: .; d_call: .; j_call: TRBJ1-1; v_call: TRBV6-6; cdr3_nt: TGTGCCAGCAGGCTAGAAGGGAACACTGAAGCTTTCTTT; cdr3_aa: CASRLEGNTEAFF
clone_size: .; d_call: .; j_call: TRBJ2-3; v_call: TRBV11-2; cdr3_nt: TGTGCCAGCAGCTTCTCTTCCGCCACAGATACGCAGTATTTT; cdr3_aa: CASSFSSATDTQYF
clone_size: once; d_call: .; j_call: TRBJ1-1; v_call: TRBV5-1; cdr3_nt: TGCGCCAGCAGCTTTACGGGAAACACTGAAGCTTTCTTT; cdr3_aa: CASSFTGNTEAFF
clone_size: .; d_call: .; j_call: TRBJ1-5; v_call: TRBV10-1; cdr3_nt: TGCGCCAGCAGTGACAAGAATCAGCCCCAGCATTTT; cdr3_aa: CASSDKNQPQHF
clone_size: .; d_call: .; j_call: TRBJ2-5; v_call: TRBV12-3/TRBV12-4; cdr3_nt: TGTGCCAGCAGTTTAGCCTACTCAGAGACCCAGTACTTC; cdr3_aa: CASSLAYSETQYF
clone_size: .; d_call: .; j_call: TRBJ1-6; v_call: TRBV5-4; cdr3_nt: TGTGCCAGCAGCTTAGGGGCCTCCTATAATTCACCCCTCCACTTT; cdr3_aa: CASSLGASYNSPLHF
clone_size: .; d_call: .; j_call: TRBJ2-1; v_call: TRBV6-5; cdr3_nt: TGTGCCAGCATCTGGGCCGGGGGCTCCTACAATGAGCAGTTCTTC; cdr3_aa: CASIWAGGSYNEQFF
clone_size: medium-sized; d_call: .; j_call: TRBJ2-3; v_call: TRBV7-4; cdr3_nt: TGTGCCAGCAGTGAGAGGAGTCTATGGAAAGATACGCAGTATTTT; cdr3_aa: CASSERSLWKDTQYF
clone_size: .; d_call: .; j_call: TRBJ2-1; v_call: TRBV6-6; cdr3_nt: TGTGCCAGCAGCTTGGAAGCCTACAATGAGCAGTTCTTC; cdr3_aa: CASSLEAYNEQFF
clone_size: .; d_call: .; j_call: TRBJ1-5; v_call: TRBV19; cdr3_nt: TGTGCCAGTAGTAGGGGGTTGAATCAGCCCCAGCATTTT; cdr3_aa: CASSRGLNQPQHF
clone_size: .; d_call: .; j_call: TRBJ1-2; v_call: TRBV7-2; cdr3_nt: TGTGCCAGCAGCTTAGGCCCCTACACGGTAGAGTCATATGGCTACACCTTC; cdr3_aa: CASSLGPYTVESYGYTF
clone_size: .; d_call: .; j_call: TRBJ2-2; v_call: TRBV14; cdr3_nt: TGTGCCAGCAAACATTCGAACACCGGGGAGCTGTTTTTT; cdr3_aa: CASKHSNTGELFF
clone_size: .; d_call: .; j_call: TRBJ1-1; v_call: TRBV24-1; cdr3_nt: TGTGCCACCAGGTTAGGCGGGGGGGACACTGAAGCTTTCTTT; cdr3_aa: CATRLGGGDTEAFF
clone_size: once; d_call: .; j_call: TRBJ1-1; v_call: TRBV2; cdr3_nt: TGTGCCAGCAGCCTGACAGGGAACACTGAAGCTTTCTTT; cdr3_aa: CASSLTGNTEAFF